Listed here are 30 T cell receptor beta chains from one sample, sequenced in a study of cytomegalovirus exposure and HLA in healthy donors. The PCR used 60 Vbeta and 13 Jbeta primers. The repertoire was sequenced with immunoSEQ multiplex PCR; TCRdb's copy has only in-frame clones and lacks some. The sample includes some 98,000 clones, roughly three quarters of them seen just once. Sequenced: PBMCs. The receptor source for this set is a middle-aged man in good health and CMV-seronegative.

The chain links TRBV5-4 to TRBJ1-1, with D maybe TRBD1 (5 bases). The ends were cut back, 0 bases at V and 4 bases at J, with 16 bases in the middle. Germline CDR1 and CDR2: SGHNT and YYREEE (reference sequence). The CDR3 has 16 residues. The CDR3 sequence is CASSLGPGREGTEAFF. The CDR3 DNA sequence: TGTGCCAGCAGCTTGGGGCCAGGGAGGGAGGGCACTGAAGCTTTCTTT.

V and J are TRBV21-1 and TRBJ1-4; whether TRBD1, the table's D call, matches the DNA was not checked. TRBV21-1 is classified as a pseudogene. The CDR3 sequence is 16 residues long. The DNA for the CDR3 is TGTGCCAGCAGCAAACGAGGGGGCTTTAACGGTGAAAAACTGTTTTTT. It codes for CASSKRGGFNGEKLFF.

This clone was detected a few times. The V and J genes are TRBV27 and TRBJ1-1; D perhaps matches TRBD1 (5 bases). This CDR3 contains 13 residues. Germline assignment: CDR1 MNHEY and CDR2 SMNVEV (reference sequence). Trimming took off 6 bases at V and 3 bases at J, with 11 bases between the two ends. The CDR3 sequence: CASRQQGYTEAFF. CDR3 bases: TGTGCCAGCAGACAGCAGGGTTACACTGAAGCTTTCTTT.

This chain joins TRBV5-6 and TRBJ1-2; 7 bases fit TRBD1. The CDR3 extends over 12 amino acids. Germline V lookup: CDR1 SGHDT, CDR2 YYEEEE. J lost 4 bases, V lost 4 bases, and 1 base had no gene match. CDR3 DNA: TGTGCCAGCAGCCGACAGGGCTATGGCTACACCTTC. This codes for CASSRQGYGYTF. The full variable domain, rest sourced from reference TRBV5-6 and TRBJ1-2, is DAGVTQSPTHLIKTRGQQVTLRCSPKSGHDTVSWYQQALGQGPQFIFQYYEEEERQRGNFPDRFSGHQFPNYSSELNVNALLLGDSALYLCASSRQGYGYTFGSGTRLTVV.

This rearrangement joins TRBV10-3 to TRBJ1-1, with D unresolved. The CDR3 totals 11 residues. Germline CDR1 and CDR2: ENHRY and SYGVKD. The V end was cut by 6 bases, the J end by 2 bases, with 4 bases between. The CDR3 region is CAIRGNTEAFF. CDR3 DNA sequence: TGTGCCATCAGGGGCAACACTGAAGCTTTCTTT.

This clone was detected a few times. The chain has TRBV7-2 and TRBJ1-1; D may be TRBD1 (6 bases). Trimming left V 2 bases short and J 2 bases short, with 9 bases between. The length of the CDR3 is 14 residues. Germline CDR1 and CDR2: SGHTA and FQGNSA. CDR3 DNA sequence: TGTGCCAGCAGCTTACCCGGGACAAACACTGAAGCTTTCTTT. It encodes CASSLPGTNTEAFF.

The rearrangement uses TRBV9 and TRBJ1-2; the match to TRBD1 covers 12 bases. The junction had 3 bases not matched to a gene; V was cut back by 2 bases and J by 4 bases. Germline-derived CDR1 and CDR2 are SGDLS and YYNGEE. This CDR3 has 15 residues. DNA for the CDR3: TGTGCCAGCAGCGTTTGGGGACAGGGGGCCTATGGCTACACCTTC. The encoded protein is CASSVWGQGAYGYTF.

The chain uses TRBV6-6 and TRBJ2-1; tentative D call: TRBD1 (6 bases). V was trimmed by 3 bases and J by 9 bases, leaving 12 bases between them. This CDR3 has 13 amino acids. The germline V gene has CDR1 MNHNY and CDR2 SVGAGI (reference sequence). CDR3 in amino acids: CASSYYRVCEQFF. The CDR3 nucleotides read TGTGCCAGCAGTTATTACAGGGTTTGTGAGCAGTTCTTC.

The rearrangement links TRBV9 to TRBJ2-1, with TRBD1 identical over 8 bases. J was trimmed by 0 bases and V by 1 base; bases with no gene match: 6. The CDR3 consists of 17 residues. Germline V gene data show CDR1 as SGDLS and CDR2 as YYNGEE. CDR3 residues: CASSVLPGGASYNEQFF. The CDR3 DNA sequence: TGTGCCAGCAGCGTACTGCCAGGGGGCGCCTCCTACAATGAGCAGTTCTTC.

The chain combines TRBV7-6 with TRBJ2-1, with 9 bases aligning to TRBD1. V shed 1 base and J 4 bases; nucleotides not matched to a gene: 2. Germline-derived CDR1 and CDR2 are SGHVS and FNYEAQ. The CDR3 runs 15 residues. The CDR3 sequence is CASSLDRGLYNEQFF. The CDR3 DNA is TGTGCCAGCAGCTTAGACAGGGGGCTTTACAATGAGCAGTTCTTC.

The chain combines TRBV7-9 with TRBJ2-7; 7 bases agree with TRBD1. Germline CDR1 SEHNR, CDR2 FQNEAQ (reference sequence). This CDR3 contains 16 residues. After removal of 2 bases from V and 3 bases from J, the junction contained 10 bases not matched to a gene. This chain's CDR3 is CASSLSPGQRDYEQYF. The CDR3 bases are TGTGCCAGCAGCTTATCTCCGGGACAGAGAGACTACGAGCAGTACTTC.

This chain connects TRBV6-5 to TRBJ1-1; D gene unclear. The V gene lost 5 bases and the J gene lost 4 bases, with 11 bases spanning the gap. Germline V gene lookup returns CDR1 MNHEY and CDR2 SVGAGI. This CDR3 region has 13 residues. CDR3 DNA sequence: TGTGCCAGCAGTGACTGGGGAGGCACTGAAGCTTTCTTT. Amino acids: CASSDWGGTEAFF.

This clone was observed a handful of times. The chain is built from TRBV7-9 and TRBJ2-1; TRBD2 matches 9 bases. V lost 1 base, J lost 3 bases, and 4 bases stayed unmatched. Germline V CDR1 and CDR2: SEHNR, FQNEAQ (reference sequence). The CDR3 has 16 residues. The CDR3 coding sequence is TGTGCCAGCAGCTTAGGGATAGCGGGGGACTACAATGAGCAGTTCTTC. Its translation: CASSLGIAGDYNEQFF.

The chain has TRBV25-1 and TRBJ1-1; D not resolved. The CDR3 is made up of 15 amino acids. Trimming took off 0 bases at V and 7 bases at J, with 15 bases between the two ends. Germline V gives CDR1 MGHDK, CDR2 SYGVNS. The CDR3 loop reads CASSEYRGVTDEAFF. The DNA for the CDR3 is TGTGCCAGCAGTGAATATCGGGGAGTAACAGATGAAGCTTTCTTT.

The V call is TRBV19, the J call TRBJ2-7; 11 bases are a match to TRBD1. The CDR3 length is 14 residues. V was pared by 6 bases and J by 5 bases, with 6 bases of the junction left unmatched. Germline CDR1 is LNHDA and CDR2 is SQIVND (reference sequence). CDR3 amino acids: CASRDRGRADEQYF. The CDR3, as DNA: TGTGCCAGTAGGGACAGGGGGCGCGCCGACGAGCAGTACTTC.

This chain joins TRBV5-1 and TRBJ1-1; 10 positions agree with TRBD1. Germline V gene lookup returns CDR1 SGHRS and CDR2 YFSETQ. This CDR3 region has 15 residues. J was trimmed by 5 bases and V by 0 bases; bases with no gene match: 4. CDR3 DNA sequence: TGCGCCAGCAGCTTGGAGGGACAGGGGATGACTGAAGCTTTCTTT. Its protein is CASSLEGQGMTEAFF.

The chain is built from TRBV6-1 and TRBJ1-1, with D unresolved. V shed 6 bases and J shed 1 base, with 9 bases lying between them. Germline V CDR1 and CDR2: MNHNS, SASEGT. The CDR3 extends over 13 amino acids. The CDR3: CASREAGNTEAFF. DNA of the CDR3: TGTGCCAGCAGGGAGGCAGGGAACACTGAAGCTTTCTTT.

The chain couples TRBV11-2 to TRBJ1-6, with a tentative D call TRBD1 (5 bases). The CDR3 is made up of 15 amino acids. V was trimmed by 5 bases and J by 7 bases, leaving 15 bases between them. From germline, CDR1 is SGHAT and CDR2 FQNNGV. The CDR3 bases are TGTGCCAGCAGCCCTTTGGGGCCCGGCAATTCACCCCTCCACTTT. Encoded protein: CASSPLGPGNSPLHF.

The table lists this clone with a few counts. This sequence joins TRBV29-1 and TRBJ2-7, with a weak D call TRBD1 (5 bases). CDR3 length: 11 residues. Trimming pared 7 bases from V and 3 bases from J, leaving 10 bases between. The germline V gene has CDR1 SQVTM and CDR2 ANQGSEA. The CDR3 loop is CSGRQGYEQYF. DNA for the CDR3: TGCAGCGGAAGGCAGGGCTACGAGCAGTACTTC.

This chain joins TRBV19 and TRBJ2-1; maybe TRBD2 (6 bases). The V end was cut by 5 bases, the J end by 10 bases, with 9 bases between. The germline V gene has CDR1 LNHDA and CDR2 SQIVND (reference sequence). The CDR3 contains 11 residues. CDR3 loop: CASSFGGEQFF. The CDR3 DNA reads as TGTGCCAGTAGTTTCGGAGGGGAGCAGTTCTTC.

The genes are TRBV6-1 and TRBJ2-1; the D gene is possibly TRBD2 (5 bases). Germline loops: CDR1 MNHNS, CDR2 SASEGT. This CDR3 comprises 16 residues. V dropped 4 bases and J dropped 3 bases, with 16 bases sitting between them. The CDR3 is CASSALGLQGYNEQFF. As DNA, the CDR3 is TGTGCCAGCAGTGCCCTCGGACTTCAAGGCTACAATGAGCAGTTCTTC.

V and J are TRBV2 and TRBJ1-1; 11 bases agree with TRBD1. V lost 6 bases and J lost 6; bases outside the gene matches: 6. The CDR3 extends over 14 amino acids. The germline V gene has CDR1 SNHLY and CDR2 FYNNEI. CDR3 loop: CASSWGQGVSEAFF. Here the CDR3 DNA reads TGTGCCAGCAGCTGGGGACAGGGGGTGTCTGAAGCTTTCTTT.

This clone was observed a few times. One end of the junction does not line up with germline, which may come from a read error. V gene TRBV5-4 combines with J gene TRBJ2-5; D is uncertain. This CDR3 has 13 residues. In germline, CDR1 is SGHNT, CDR2 YYREEE (reference sequence). CDR3 coding DNA: TGTGCCAGCAGCGTGAACAGCCAAGATACCCAGTACTTC. This encodes CASSVNSQDTQYF.

The chain has TRBV6-1 and TRBJ2-4, with TRBD1 matching 8 bases. V lost 4 bases, J lost 0 bases, and 5 bases stayed unmatched. The CDR3 covers 16 residues. Germline V CDR1 and CDR2: MNHNS, SASEGT. The DNA of the CDR3 is TGTGCCAGCAGTGCACGACAGGGGACAGCCAAAAACATTCAGTACTTC. Residues: CASSARQGTAKNIQYF.

This chain joins TRBV7-9 and TRBJ1-5; 7 bases are shared with TRBD1. V dropped 5 bases and J dropped 7; count of bases not matched to a gene: 5. Germline lookup yields CDR1 SEHNR and CDR2 FQNEAQ (reference sequence). This CDR3 contains 13 residues. CDR3 coding DNA: TGTGCCAGCAGCCCCGACAGGGTCCAGCCCCAGCATTTT. It specifies CASSPDRVQPQHF.

The chain uses TRBV6-1 and TRBJ2-2; D possibly corresponds to TRBD1 (5 bases). The CDR3 loop spans 14 amino acids. CDR1 and CDR2 (germline): MNHNS, SASEGT. Deletions cut 4 bases from V and 3 bases from J, with 9 bases between. The CDR3, as DNA: TGTGCCAGCAGTGTCAGGGCTGACACCGGGGAGCTGTTTTTT. Encoded protein: CASSVRADTGELFF.

The V and J genes are TRBV6-5 and TRBJ2-2; TRBD2 agrees at 13 bases. Germline V gene sequence: CDR1 MNHEY, CDR2 SVGAGI. This CDR3 region has 14 residues. V shed 7 bases, J shed 6 bases, and the junction held 2 bases outside the gene matches. The CDR3 region has the DNA TGTGCCAGCACGGGACTAGCGGGGTCCGGGGAGCTGTTTTTT. Protein product: CASTGLAGSGELFF.

This clone was detected only once. This chain connects TRBV6-5 to TRBJ1-2; 7 bases fit TRBD1. Per the germline V gene, CDR1 is MNHEY and CDR2 is SVGAGI. V lost 5 bases, J lost 0 bases, and 3 bases stayed unmatched. The CDR3 runs to 14 residues. The CDR3 is CASSAGTANYGYTF. CDR3 DNA sequence: TGTGCCAGCAGTGCCGGGACAGCTAACTATGGCTACACCTTC.

This chain links TRBV12-2 with TRBJ1-5; TRBD1, as called in the table, went unchecked against the DNA. TRBV12-2 is an annotated pseudogene. The CDR3 is made up of 16 amino acids. The CDR3 sequence is CASRLTWAASEQPQHF. The CDR3 DNA is TGTGCAAGTCGCTTAACTTGGGCAGCATCGGAACAGCCCCAGCATTTT.

The V and J genes are TRBV7-9 and TRBJ1-6, with D tentatively TRBD1 (6 bases). CDR3 length: 13 amino acids. Germline CDR1 reads SEHNR; CDR2 reads FQNEAQ (reference sequence). V was clipped by 4 bases and J by 11 bases, with 12 bases between them. The CDR3 bases are TGTGCCAGCAGCTCCGACAGGAACCCACCCCTCCACTTT. Its translation is CASSSDRNPPLHF.